Shown below are 29 T cell receptor beta chains from a single sample sequenced in a study of OX40 agonist ivuxolimab in advanced cancers. Receptors were amplified or captured by the immunoSEQ multiplex PCR assay. TCRdb took this table from immuneACCESS and kept in-frame rearrangements with V and J called. Such tables lack part of the clones; where checked against another copy, unresolved V genes explain under half of the gap, and the rest is unexplained. A total of tens of thousands of clones appear in this sample, 80% to 95% of them only once. The ten largest clones represent around 0.5% of the sample. The sequencing used CD4+ or CD8+ T cells sorted from blood, collected in a trial of the OX40 agonist ivuxolimab. The receptors come from an adult with an advanced solid tumor such as melanoma, head and neck, liver or kidney cancer.

The chain employs TRBV7-6 and TRBJ2-7, with D maybe TRBD2 (5 bases). Per the germline V gene, CDR1 is SGHVS and CDR2 is FNYEAQ. V gave up 4 bases and J gave up 5 bases, with 15 bases separating them. CDR3 size: 14 residues. CDR3 DNA sequence: TGTGCCAGCAGCTCAAGGGCCCGGGGTAACGAGCAGTACTTC. Protein: CASSSRARGNEQYF.

The chain joins TRBV9 to TRBJ2-7; D is undetermined. Germline V gene sequence: CDR1 SGDLS, CDR2 YYNGEE. V was shortened by 4 bases and J by 6 bases, with 11 bases between the two germline ends. The CDR3 loop spans 12 amino acids. The CDR3 coding sequence is TGTGCCAGCAGCACGTACATGGGCGAGCAGTACTTC. Its protein product is CASSTYMGEQYF. Drawing the rest from reference TRBV9 and TRBJ2-7, the complete variable domain is DSGVTQTPKHLITATGQRVTLRCSPRSGDLSVYWYQQSLDQGLQFLIQYYNGEERAKGNILERFSAQQFPDLHSELNLSSLELGDSALYFCASSTYMGEQYFGPGTRLTVT.

This chain links TRBV19 with TRBJ2-3, with D unresolved. The V gene lost 11 bases and the J gene lost 5 bases, with 11 bases spanning the gap. The CDR3 loop spans 11 amino acids. CDR1 and CDR2 from the germline V gene are LNHDA and SQIVND (reference sequence). The CDR3 DNA sequence: TGTGCCGGAACGACTGGAGATACGCAGTATTTT. This translates into CAGTTGDTQYF. Complete variable domain (other parts from reference TRBV19 and TRBJ2-3): DGGITQSPKYLFRKEGQNVTLSCEQNLNHDAMYWYRQDPGQGLRLIYYSQIVNDFQKGDIAEGYSVSREKKESFPLTVTSAQKNPTAFYLCAGTTGDTQYFGPGTRLTVL.

This chain joins TRBV19 and TRBJ2-5; 8 bases align to TRBD2. The ends lost 6 bases at V and 5 bases at J; junction bases unmatched: 11. The CDR3 totals 15 residues. Per germline, CDR1 LNHDA and CDR2 SQIVND (reference sequence). Here the CDR3 reads CASRPSDERGETQYF. The CDR3 bases are TGTGCCAGTAGACCCTCAGACGAGCGGGGGGAGACCCAGTACTTC.

The chain joins TRBV2 to TRBJ2-1, with D uncertain. Germline V lookup: CDR1 SNHLY, CDR2 FYNNEI. The CDR3 has 14 residues. Deletions cut 3 bases from V and 0 bases from J, with 6 bases between. CDR3 sequence: CASSDSGSYNEQFF. The DNA for the CDR3 is TGTGCCAGCAGTGACTCCGGCTCCTACAATGAGCAGTTCTTC.

The chain links TRBV7-9 to TRBJ2-2; 7 bases fit TRBD1. The CDR3 extends over 14 amino acids. After removal of 7 bases from V and 1 base from J, the junction contained 3 bases not matched to a gene. CDR1 and CDR2 from the germline V gene are SEHNR and FQNEAQ (reference sequence). The CDR3: CASKAGGNTGELFF. The CDR3 DNA is TGTGCCAGCAAAGCAGGGGGGAACACCGGGGAGCTGTTTTTT.

The gene calls are TRBV12-5 and TRBJ2-1; 12 bases align to TRBD2. Germline assignment: CDR1 LGHNT and CDR2 FRNRAP. This CDR3 has 18 residues. Germline trimming cut 0 bases from V and 9 bases from J; bases unmatched to any gene: 12. The chain's CDR3 is CASGLVPRLAGEWGEQFF. The DNA of the CDR3 is TGTGCTAGTGGTTTGGTACCTAGACTAGCGGGAGAGTGGGGTGAGCAGTTCTTC.

The V and J genes are TRBV2 and TRBJ2-1; D possibly corresponds to TRBD2 (6 bases). The V end was cut by 6 bases, the J end by 5 bases, with 14 bases between. There are 14 residues in the CDR3. CDR1 and CDR2 from the germline V gene are SNHLY and FYNNEI. The CDR3 sequence: CASSPGLPNNEQFF. The CDR3 DNA reads as TGTGCCAGCAGCCCGGGACTCCCGAACAATGAGCAGTTCTTC.

The V call is TRBV10-3, the J call TRBJ2-3, with 8 bases that match TRBD2. Germline V CDR1 and CDR2: ENHRY, SYGVKD. The CDR3 is made up of 17 amino acids. The V segment lost 2 bases and the J segment 4 bases; nucleotides outside the gene matches: 11. CDR3 sequence reads: CAISETIAGSGADTQYF. The DNA of the CDR3 is TGTGCCATCAGTGAGACTATAGCGGGATCCGGGGCAGATACGCAGTATTTT.

There are a few counts of this clone. This chain links TRBV30 with TRBJ1-5; D is uncertain. The germline CDR1 and CDR2 sequences are GTSNPN and SVGIG (reference sequence). Trimming took 2 bases from V and 7 from J, leaving 12 bases between them. The CDR3 consists of 13 residues. CDR3: CAWSPRPGQPQHF. DNA of the CDR3: TGTGCCTGGAGTCCTCGGCCGGGGCAGCCCCAGCATTTT.

The chain is built from TRBV10-3 and TRBJ2-1, with unresolved D. Germline assignment: CDR1 ENHRY and CDR2 SYGVKD. The length of the CDR3 is 11 residues. The V end was cut by 5 bases, the J end by 5 bases, with 4 bases between. The CDR3 region is CAISNDNEQFF. The CDR3 DNA reads as TGTGCCATCAGTAATGACAATGAGCAGTTCTTC.

V usage is TRBV19 and J usage is TRBJ2-1, with D perhaps TRBD1 (6 bases). Germline values: CDR1 LNHDA, CDR2 SQIVND (reference sequence). V lost 7 bases, J lost 5 bases, and 15 bases lay in between. The CDR3 extends over 14 amino acids. This CDR3 reads CASTEGQKDNEQFF. For the CDR3, the DNA is TGTGCCAGTACGGAAGGACAGAAGGACAATGAGCAGTTCTTC.

This clone has just one count. This chain joins TRBV6-1 and TRBJ2-7; D is perhaps TRBD1 (5 bases). This CDR3 spans 12 amino acids. Germline V gene lookup returns CDR1 MNHNS and CDR2 SASEGT. Trimming shortened V by 4 bases and J by 7 bases, and 11 bases separated the two germline ends. This CDR3 is CASSGQLEEQYF. The DNA of the CDR3 is TGTGCCAGCAGTGGACAGCTTGAAGAGCAGTACTTC.

The rearrangement uses TRBV6-6 and TRBJ2-7; D is possibly TRBD1 (6 bases). CDR3 size: 11 residues. Trimming took off 2 bases at V and 12 bases at J, with 11 bases between the two ends. CDR1 and CDR2 from the germline V gene are MNHNY and SVGAGI (reference sequence). CDR3 bases: TGTGCCAGCAGTTACACCGGGACATTGTACTTC. This codes for CASSYTGTLYF.

This clone came up once. The chain is built from TRBV7-8 and TRBJ2-7; 7 bases map to TRBD1. Germline-derived CDR1 and CDR2 are SGHVS and FQNEAQ. The V and J ends lost 5 bases and 6 bases, in that order; junction bases with no gene match: 4. CDR3 length equals 12 residues. CDR3 amino acids: CASSGYRGEQYF. CDR3 nucleotide sequence: TGTGCCAGCAGCGGATACAGGGGCGAGCAGTACTTC.

The rearrangement uses TRBV6-5 and TRBJ2-1; TRBD2 matches at 11 bases. Germline CDR1 is MNHEY and CDR2 is SVGAGI. V dropped 6 bases and J dropped 3; count of bases not matched to a gene: 4. The CDR3 consists of 15 residues. The CDR3 DNA reads TGTGCCAGCAGCCTAGGACTAGCGGGCTACAATGAGCAGTTCTTC. This sequence encodes CASSLGLAGYNEQFF.

The chain has TRBV5-1 and TRBJ2-1; 13 nucleotides match TRBD2. Trimming at V came to 6 bases and at J to 7 bases, leaving 10 bases not matched to a gene. The CDR3 extends over 16 amino acids. Germline V gene lookup returns CDR1 SGHRS and CDR2 YFSETQ. For the CDR3, the DNA is TGCGCCAGCACCGACGGACTAGCGGGAGAGTGGAATGAGCAGTTCTTC. Translation gives CASTDGLAGEWNEQFF.

The chain is built from TRBV11-2 and TRBJ2-3; D uncertain. Germline V CDR1 and CDR2: SGHAT, FQNNGV. V dropped 2 bases and J dropped 4 bases, with 13 bases sitting between them. This CDR3 has 15 residues. Written as DNA, the CDR3 is TGTGCCAGCAGCTTATTGTCCTTAGGACCAGATACGCAGTATTTT. Protein product: CASSLLSLGPDTQYF.

This clone came up a few times. V gene TRBV5-4 combines with J gene TRBJ2-5, with a possible D match to TRBD2 (6 bases). Germline CDR1 SGHNT, CDR2 YYREEE (reference sequence). The CDR3 length is 15 residues. The V end lost 0 bases, the J end lost 4 bases, and 13 bases lay between the germline ends. CDR3 region: CASSLAGYGRETQYF. CDR3 DNA sequence: TGTGCCAGCAGCTTGGCCGGCTACGGGAGAGAGACCCAGTACTTC.

CDR3: CASSSQGAEQYF. For the CDR3, the DNA is TGTGCCAGCAGCAGCCAGGGAGCCGAGCAGTACTTC. The genes are TRBV5-4 and TRBJ2-7; D tentatively reads TRBD1 or TRBD2 (5 bases each). Germline CDR1 SGHNT, CDR2 YYREEE (reference sequence). V lost 4 bases and J lost 6, with 11 bases in between. The CDR3 spans 12 residues.

The V call is TRBV28, the J call TRBJ2-7; 7 bases map to TRBD1. The ends lost 6 bases at V and 2 bases at J; junction bases unmatched: 7. Looked up from germline, CDR1 is MDHEN and CDR2 is SYDVKM. This CDR3 comprises 14 residues. The CDR3 DNA reads as TGTGCCAGCAGCCCACAGGGGCCCCCCTACGAGCAGTACTTC. Protein: CASSPQGPPYEQYF.

This clone was counted a single time. Here the CDR3 DNA reads TGTGCCAGTGGATTGGCAGGGAGGGATGGCTACACCTTC. Translation: CASGLAGRDGYTF. This sequence joins TRBV5-6 and TRBJ1-2, with D possibly matching TRBD1 (5 bases). Between the trimmed V and J ends, which lost 8 bases and 6 bases, there was a span of 17 bases. CDR3 size: 13 residues. Germline values: CDR1 SGHDT, CDR2 YYEEEE.

This clone turned up a few times. The J gene is TRBJ1-1, the V gene TRBV14; 8 positions agree with TRBD1. The CDR3 consists of 17 residues. In germline, CDR1 is SGHDN, CDR2 FVKESK. With V trimmed by 4 bases and J by 1 base, 11 bases remained unmatched. CDR3 sequence reads: CASSRPVTGTGNTEAFF. CDR3 nucleotides: TGTGCCAGCAGCCGCCCGGTGACCGGGACAGGGAACACTGAAGCTTTCTTT.

The J gene is TRBJ2-7, the V gene TRBV6-5; 8 bases match TRBD1. The CDR3 has 13 amino acids. V shed 7 bases, J shed 2 bases, and the junction held 4 bases outside the gene matches. Germline V lookup: CDR1 MNHEY, CDR2 SVGAGI. CDR3: CASTRDRPYEQYF. In nucleotides, the CDR3 is TGTGCCAGCACCCGGGACAGGCCCTACGAGCAGTACTTC.

The chain combines TRBV28 with TRBJ1-1, with D possibly matching TRBD1 (5 bases). V was cut by 7 bases and J by 2 bases, with 11 bases left in between. Germline V gene lookup returns CDR1 MDHEN and CDR2 SYDVKM. The CDR3 has 13 amino acids. CDR3 DNA: TGTGCCAGCAAAATGGGGGGAAACACTGAAGCTTTCTTT. The encoded protein is CASKMGGNTEAFF.

The chain joins TRBV25-1 to TRBJ2-1; D uncertain. This CDR3 has 15 amino acids. The germline gives CDR1 MGHDK, CDR2 SYGVNS. Trimming left V 10 bases short and J 3 bases short, with 19 bases between. The CDR3 region has the DNA TGTGCCACGGGTACAGACTTGGGCCTCTACAATGAGCAGTTCTTC. Protein: CATGTDLGLYNEQFF.

The V and J genes are TRBV5-1 and TRBJ1-2, with 8 bases identical to TRBD1. This CDR3 contains 14 residues. With V trimmed by 4 bases and J by 2 bases, 4 bases remained unmatched. CDR1 and CDR2 from the germline V gene are SGHRS and YFSETQ. CDR3 nucleotides: TGCGCCAGCAGCACCGGACAGGGAAACTATGGCTACACCTTC. Its protein is CASSTGQGNYGYTF. Using reference TRBV5-1 and TRBJ1-2 for the parts outside the CDR3, the full variable domain is KAGVTQTPRYLIKTRGQQVTLSCSPISGHRSVSWYQQTPGQGLQFLFEYFSETQRNKGNFPGRFSGRQFSNSRSEMNVSTLELGDSALYLCASSTGQGNYGYTFGSGTRLTVV.

The chain recombines TRBV11-2 with TRBJ1-4, with D unclear. CDR1 and CDR2 (germline): SGHAT, FQNNGV. The CDR3 loop spans 14 amino acids. The V gene lost 0 bases and the J gene lost 8 bases, with 10 bases spanning the gap. For the CDR3, the DNA is TGTGCCAGCAGCTTAGACCCAACTCAAGAAAAACTGTTTTTT. Amino acids: CASSLDPTQEKLFF.

V is TRBV9 and J is TRBJ2-1; 10 bases are shared with TRBD2. The junction had 12 bases not matched to a gene; V was cut back by 3 bases and J by 6 bases. Germline-derived CDR1 and CDR2 are SGDLS and YYNGEE. The CDR3 spans 17 residues. The CDR3 DNA sequence: TGTGCCAGCAGCGCCTGGACTAGCGGTCCAACAGTCAATGAGCAGTTCTTC. Protein: CASSAWTSGPTVNEQFF.